A selection of T cell receptor beta chains follows, all from one sample in a study of T cell repertoires in cytomegalovirus infection. In TCRdb, the reads were re-called with MiXCR into one record per CDR3 protein. The table lists tens of thousands of distinct CDR3 sequences, around 20% of them singletons. The antigens these receptors bind are not known. The sequencing here drew on CD8+ T cells from cultured PBMCs, taken from culture after CMV antigen stimulation. These receptors originate from a human donor in good health (CMV status not recorded). Some clones in this sample may be carry-over from other donors' samples. CDR3s include the opening cysteine and the closing phenylalanine or tryptophan. A D gene is named only where the DNA matches it firmly. The size field is filled for only some rows; it gives once, few, many or a size class.

d_call,clone_size,v_call,j_call,cdr3_aa,cdr3_nt
TRBD1,-,TRBV7-9,TRBJ2-2,CASSSRDRRGELFF,TGTGCCAGCAGCTCCCGGGACAGGAGAGGGGAGCTGTTTTTT
-,-,TRBV12-3/TRBV12-4,TRBJ2-7,CASTDRDSGEQYF,TGTGCCAGCACAGACCGGGATTCCGGCGAGCAGTACTTC
-,once,TRBV4-1,TRBJ1-1,CASSQARGGRVTEAFF,TGCGCCAGCAGCCAAGCACGGGGGGGCCGGGTCACTGAAGCTTTCTTT
TRBD2,few,TRBV7-8,TRBJ2-3,CASSLTSGRGDTQYF,TGTGCCAGCAGCTTAACTAGCGGACGGGGAGATACGCAGTATTTT
TRBD2,few,TRBV6-2/TRBV6-3,TRBJ2-1,CASKLAGVANEQFF,TGTGCCAGCAAACTAGCGGGGGTGGCCAATGAGCAGTTCTTC
-,few,TRBV28,TRBJ2-3,CASSPPGSARDTQYF,TGTGCCAGCAGTCCCCCTGGTAGCGCGAGGGATACGCAGTATTTT
-,-,TRBV7-9,TRBJ2-7,CASRGQDNEQYF,TGTGCCAGCAGGGGACAAGACAACGAGCAGTACTTC
-,few,TRBV7-3,TRBJ2-3,CASSSEEGPDTQYF,TGTGCCAGCAGCTCCGAGGAGGGACCAGATACGCAGTATTTT
-,-,TRBV10-3,TRBJ2-7,CAISRAAGSSYEQYF,TGTGCCATCAGTCGGGCCGCGGGGTCCTCCTACGAGCAGTACTTC
-,few,TRBV28,TRBJ1-1,CASRLFGGQGNTEAFF,TGTGCCAGCAGATTATTTGGCGGGCAGGGGAACACTGAAGCTTTCTTT
TRBD2,few,TRBV6-6,TRBJ2-4,CASLGLAGAKNIQYF,TGTGCCAGCCTCGGACTAGCGGGAGCCAAAAACATTCAGTACTTC
-,many,TRBV29-1,TRBJ2-3,CSVAISDTQYF,TGCAGCGTTGCCATATCAGATACGCAGTATTTT
-,-,TRBV7-2,TRBJ2-6,CASSLRPLGANVLTF,TGTGCCAGCAGCTTAAGGCCCCTCGGGGCCAACGTCCTGACTTTC
TRBD1,-,TRBV5-6,TRBJ1-1,CASSWGTGSFETEAFF,TGTGCCAGCAGCTGGGGGACAGGGAGCTTCGAGACTGAAGCTTTCTTT
-,-,TRBV28,TRBJ1-1,CASSRQNTEAFF,TGTGCCAGCAGCAGACAAAACACTGAAGCTTTCTTT
-,few,TRBV7-9,TRBJ2-7,CASSSGTLYEQYF,TGTGCCAGCAGCTCCGGGACCTTATACGAGCAGTACTTC
-,-,TRBV12-3/TRBV12-4,TRBJ1-3,CASSLGQGLNTIYF,TGTGCCAGCAGTTTAGGCCAGGGGTTGAACACCATATATTTT
-,many,TRBV11-1,TRBJ2-7,CASSAGSRGVSYEQYF,TGTGCCAGCAGCGCAGGATCGAGGGGCGTCTCCTACGAGCAGTACTTC
-,few,TRBV7-9,TRBJ2-7,CASSLGGIGMDEQYF,TGTGCCAGCAGCTTAGGAGGGATCGGGATGGACGAGCAGTACTTC
TRBD2,-,TRBV2,TRBJ2-1,CASRAGLAGGAEQFF,TGTGCCAGCAGGGCCGGACTAGCGGGAGGGGCTGAGCAGTTCTTC
-,many,TRBV2,TRBJ2-2,CASSANPTGLNTGELFF,TGTGCCAGCAGTGCAAATCCGACAGGATTAAACACCGGGGAGCTGTTTTTT
-,few,TRBV7-9,TRBJ2-5,CASSPSGTQYF,TGTGCCAGCAGCCCCTCCGGGACCCAGTACTTC
TRBD2,few,TRBV7-2,TRBJ2-7,CASSVGLAGGREQYF,TGTGCCAGCAGCGTAGGACTAGCGGGGGGGCGGGAGCAGTACTTC
TRBD2,-,TRBV15,TRBJ2-3,CATSASGSTDTQYF,TGTGCCACCAGCGCTAGCGGTAGCACAGATACGCAGTATTTT
TRBD2,-,TRBV6-2/TRBV6-3,TRBJ2-1,CASSHLAGDYTSSYNEQFF,TGTGCCAGCAGTCACTTAGCGGGGGACTATACAAGCTCCTACAATGAGCAGTTCTTC
TRBD1,-,TRBV10-3,TRBJ2-7,CAISGNRGAIGDEQYF,TGTGCCATCAGTGGTAACAGGGGTGCTATAGGGGACGAGCAGTACTTC
TRBD2,-,TRBV4-1,TRBJ2-5,CASSQVVGAGADEETQYF,TGCGCCAGCAGCCAAGTAGTTGGAGCGGGAGCTGATGAAGAGACCCAGTACTTC
TRBD2,many,TRBV7-8,TRBJ2-7,CASSYSGTSGGSYEQYF,TGTGCCAGCAGCTATTCAGGGACTAGCGGGGGCTCCTACGAGCAGTACTTC
-,-,TRBV7-3,TRBJ2-1,CASSPDAGEQFF,TGTGCCAGCAGCCCAGACGCAGGGGAGCAGTTCTTC
-,-,TRBV5-4,TRBJ2-2,CASSFIGGELFF,TGTGCCAGCAGCTTCATCGGGGGGGAGCTGTTTTTT
-,few,TRBV7-8,TRBJ1-2,CASSPQGQNAGYGYTF,TGTGCCAGCAGCCCGCAGGGCCAAAATGCGGGCTATGGCTACACCTTC
-,-,TRBV7-8,TRBJ2-7,CASSSTYYYEQYF,TGTGCCAGCAGCTCGACGTACTACTACGAGCAGTACTTC
-,-,TRBV27,TRBJ2-7,CASSPRGGEYEQYF,TGTGCCAGCAGCCCCCGAGGTGGGGAGTACGAGCAGTACTTC
TRBD2,-,TRBV7-6,TRBJ2-3,CASSPLAGRTDTQYF,TGTGCCAGCAGCCCGTTAGCGGGGCGCACAGATACGCAGTATTTT
-,few,TRBV7-6,TRBJ2-1,CASSLGRLPPYNEQFF,TGTGCCAGCAGCCTGGGCCGACTGCCGCCCTACAATGAGCAGTTCTTC
-,few,TRBV6-5,TRBJ2-1,CASSSYPDFANEQFF,TGTGCCAGCAGTTCCTACCCGGACTTTGCAAATGAGCAGTTCTTC
-,-,TRBV7-6,TRBJ2-1,CASSLGRASSSYNEQFF,TGTGCCAGCAGCTTAGGTCGGGCGTCCTCCTCCTACAATGAGCAGTTCTTC
-,few,TRBV6-2/TRBV6-3,TRBJ2-7,CASSSGLQVDEQYF,TGTGCCAGCAGTTCGGGCCTTCAGGTGGACGAGCAGTACTTC
-,-,TRBV7-9,TRBJ1-1,CASTFGSGTEAFF,TGTGCCAGCACCTTTGGGAGCGGGACTGAAGCTTTCTTT
TRBD1,-,TRBV28,TRBJ1-2,CASSLEGTGYGYTF,TGTGCCAGCAGTTTAGAAGGGACAGGATATGGCTACACCTTC
-,few,TRBV7-2,TRBJ2-1,CASSLNPDRPPNNEQFF,TGTGCCAGCAGTTTAAATCCAGACAGACCTCCGAACAATGAGCAGTTCTTC
-,-,TRBV4-3,TRBJ2-2,CASSHSASRESGELFF,TGCGCCAGCAGCCACTCAGCCAGCCGAGAGTCCGGGGAGCTGTTTTTT
TRBD2,-,TRBV7-2,TRBJ2-7,CASSLGRADEQYF,TGTGCCAGCAGCCTCGGGAGGGCCGACGAGCAGTACTTC
-,-,TRBV7-9,TRBJ2-2,CASSLDQNTGELFF,TGTGCCAGCAGCTTAGATCAGAACACCGGGGAGCTGTTTTTT
TRBD2,many,TRBV5-1,TRBJ2-1,CASSGLTSGRYNSEQFF,TGCGCCAGCAGCGGATTGACTAGCGGGAGATATAATAGTGAGCAGTTCTTC
TRBD1,-,TRBV12-3/TRBV12-4,TRBJ2-5,CASSPPTGSYQETQYF,TGTGCCAGCAGTCCGCCGACAGGGTCGTACCAAGAGACCCAGTACTTC
-,-,TRBV7-9,TRBJ1-5,CASSFPEQPQHF,TGTGCCAGCAGCTTCCCGGAACAGCCCCAGCATTTT
-,few,TRBV13,TRBJ1-1,CASSFWALGTEAFF,TGTGCCAGCAGTTTCTGGGCTCTGGGGACTGAAGCTTTCTTT
TRBD1,many,TRBV27,TRBJ1-2,CASSPRTGLLNYGYTF,TGTGCCAGCAGTCCAAGGACAGGGCTACTTAACTATGGCTACACCTTC
TRBD1,-,TRBV10-3,TRBJ1-2,CAISAETGKIKYYGYTF,TGTGCCATCAGTGCCGAGACAGGGAAAATAAAGTACTATGGCTACACCTTC
-,-,TRBV27,TRBJ1-5,CASSSHNFNQPQHF,TGTGCCAGCAGTTCTCATAATTTCAATCAGCCCCAGCATTTT
TRBD1,-,TRBV7-2,TRBJ2-7,CASSFGQGSYEQYF,TGTGCCAGCAGCTTCGGACAGGGGTCCTACGAGCAGTACTTC
-,-,TRBV11-2,TRBJ2-5,CASSLDRGETQYF,TGTGCCAGCAGCTTAGATCGCGGGGAGACCCAGTACTTC
-,-,TRBV7-6,TRBJ1-6,CASSLDPYNSPLHF,TGTGCCAGCAGCTTAGATCCGTATAATTCACCCCTCCACTTT
TRBD2,few,TRBV7-2,TRBJ2-1,CASSLAREVIYNEQFF,TGTGCCAGCAGCTTAGCTCGGGAGGTAATCTACAATGAGCAGTTCTTC
-,-,TRBV6-2/TRBV6-3,TRBJ1-1,CASSPLRQEDTEAFF,TGTGCCAGCAGTCCCCTCCGACAGGAGGACACTGAAGCTTTCTTT
-,-,TRBV7-8,TRBJ2-5,CASSSPIATGRRETQYF,TGTGCCAGCAGCTCACCAATCGCAACAGGGAGGCGGGAGACCCAGTACTTC
-,-,TRBV6-6,TRBJ2-4,CASSYGGRTGAKNIQYF,TGTGCCAGCAGTTACGGGGGGCGGACCGGAGCCAAAAACATTCAGTACTTC
-,-,TRBV6-2/TRBV6-3,TRBJ2-1,CASRLETSSYNEQFF,TGTGCCAGCAGGTTAGAGACTAGCTCCTACAATGAGCAGTTCTTC
-,few,TRBV7-2,TRBJ2-2,CASSPRGYTGELFF,TGTGCCAGCAGCCCCCGCGGGTACACCGGGGAGCTGTTTTTT